This TCR beta chain is from a study of long-term antiretroviral therapy in people with HIV. Study-wide points: Clones with expansion before ART led the repertoire at all time points. The blood, collected between about 2003 and 2017, was possibly taken under older ART regimens.

CDR1 and CDR2 (germline): SGHNT, YYREEE (reference sequence). V trimming: 3 bases; J trimming: 1 base; junction bases outside the gene matches: 4. The CDR3 is 17 amino acids. Survey-level resolution applied to immunoSEQ assay v3.0. Sequencing was performed with immunoSEQ multiplex PCR; in TCRdb, only in-frame clones are kept and a portion is missing. This sample has some 12,000 clones, with roughly 85% found just once. A note on this clone: Its antigen is not known.

The TCR originated in a man aged 40-50 years with HIV. J is TRBJ2-1 and V is TRBV5-4, with TRBD2 matching over 13 bases. Material: unsorted PBMCs, obtained 1.2 years after starting antiretroviral therapy. As DNA, the CDR3 is TGTGCCAGCAGCTCGGGACTAGCGGGAAGGTCCTACAATGAGCAGTTCTTC. Protein: CASSSGLAGRSYNEQFF. Full variable domain (remainder filled in from reference TRBV5-4 and TRBJ2-1): ETGVTQSPTHLIKTRGQQVTLRCSSQSGHNTVSWYQQALGQGPQFIFQYYREEENGRGNFPPRFSGLQFPNYSSELNVNALELDDSALYLCASSSGLAGRSYNEQFFGPGTRLTVL.